These 9 T cell receptor beta chains share one sample of origin, sequenced in a study of blood T cell repertoires in COVID-19. Assay: immunoSEQ multiplex PCR; the TCRdb copy retains only in-frame clones and omits some. The repertoire includes some 260,000 clones, over 75% of them detected once, and about 10% sits in the top ten. Sequenced sample: peripheral blood. Receptors originate from a woman between 65 and 79 years old with COVID-19, enrolled during active disease.

This clone was picked up one time. The rearrangement links TRBV7-2 to TRBJ2-7; 10 bases map to TRBD2. V shed 5 bases, J shed 0 bases, and the junction held 4 bases outside the gene matches. The CDR3 extends over 15 amino acids. CDR1 is SGHTA, CDR2 FQGNSA, per germline. The CDR3 nucleotides read TGTGCCAGCAGCCCTACTAGCGGGGACTCCTACGAGCAGTACTTC. Protein: CASSPTSGDSYEQYF.

The chain couples TRBV6-5 to TRBJ1-1, with a weak D call TRBD1 (6 bases). Per the germline V gene, CDR1 is MNHEY and CDR2 is SVGAGI. V was trimmed by 5 bases and J by 6 bases, leaving 16 bases between them. This CDR3 is built from 14 residues. For the CDR3, the DNA is TGTGCCAGCAGTAACCGGGACACCAGCTCTGAAGCTTTCTTT. It encodes CASSNRDTSSEAFF.

This clone was recorded many times. This chain uses TRBV12-3 or TRBV12-4 with TRBJ1-2, with D perhaps matching TRBD1 (6 bases). V lost 3 bases and J lost 2, with 7 bases in between. The CDR3 has 13 residues. CDR3 residues: CASSFQGNYGYTF. The CDR3 DNA is TGTGCCAGCAGTTTCCAGGGGAACTATGGCTACACCTTC.

The V call is TRBV2, the J call TRBJ1-5; unclear D gene. V gave up 7 bases and J gave up 4 bases, with 17 bases separating them. CDR3 length: 15 residues. Looked up from germline, CDR1 is SNHLY and CDR2 is FYNNEI. The DNA for the CDR3 is TGTGCCAGCACTGCGGGCCAGGTTTGGAATCAGCCCCAGCATTTT. This encodes CASTAGQVWNQPQHF. Supplemented by reference TRBV2 and TRBJ1-5, the full variable domain reads EPEVTQTPSHQVTQMGQEVILRCVPISNHLYFYWYRQILGQKVEFLVSFYNNEISEKSEIFDDQFSVERPDGSNFTLKIRSTKLEDSAMYFCASTAGQVWNQPQHFGDGTRLSIL.

The chain carries TRBV18 and TRBJ1-2; 8 bases align to TRBD1. V dropped 3 bases and J dropped 4; count of bases not matched to a gene: 10. The length of the CDR3 is 16 residues. The V gene's germline CDR1 is KGHSH and CDR2 LQKENI. In DNA form, the CDR3 reads TGTGCCAGCTCACCCTCCGGGGCAGGGGGCCGCTATGGCTACACCTTC. It translates to CASSPSGAGGRYGYTF.

This chain connects TRBV7-9 to TRBJ1-2; perhaps TRBD1 as D (5 bases). This CDR3 is built from 13 residues. V was cut by 1 base and J by 3 bases, with 6 bases left in between. Germline CDR1 is SEHNR and CDR2 is FQNEAQ (reference sequence). The CDR3 loop is CASSLVGDYGYTF. CDR3 bases: TGTGCCAGCAGCTTAGTAGGGGACTATGGCTACACCTTC.

This clone was detected only once. This chain links TRBV6-6 with TRBJ1-4; 8 nucleotides match TRBD1. Trimming at V came to 2 bases and at J to 8 bases, leaving 4 bases not matched to a gene. Germline-derived CDR1 and CDR2 are MNHNY and SVGAGI (reference sequence). CDR3 size: 14 residues. The CDR3 coding sequence is TGTGCCAGCAGTTACAGACAGGGGTGGGAAAAACTGTTTTTT. It codes for CASSYRQGWEKLFF.

The V and J genes are TRBV6-6 and TRBJ2-1; 8 nucleotides align to TRBD2. This CDR3 is built from 15 residues. Germline CDR1 reads MNHNY; CDR2 reads SVGAGI (reference sequence). Losses at the gene ends were 7 bases for V and 9 bases for J; bases not matched to a gene: 14. The DNA for the CDR3 is TGTGCCAGCAACCGGAATTTGGGACTAGACGGTGAGCAGTTCTTC. Amino acids: CASNRNLGLDGEQFF.

This clone was counted once. CDR3 sequence reads: CASSPHRGTSGNTIYF. The CDR3 coding sequence is TGCGCCAGCAGCCCCCACAGGGGGACAAGCGGAAACACCATATATTTT. The J gene is TRBJ1-3, the V gene TRBV5-1; TRBD1 agrees at 8 bases. The length of the CDR3 is 16 residues. The junction had 10 bases not matched to a gene; V was cut back by 4 bases and J by 4 bases. Germline V gene data show CDR1 as SGHRS and CDR2 as YFSETQ.